This T cell receptor (beta chain) came from a study of blood T cell repertoires in COVID-19. Overall study: There were acute and convalescent COVID-19 samples, and they came from the United States, Italy and Spain.

V was pared by 4 bases and J by 7 bases, with 5 bases of the junction left unmatched. The germline CDR1 and CDR2 sequences are MNHEY and SMNVEV (reference sequence). The length of the CDR3 is 15 residues. Clones were sequenced by immunoSEQ multiplex PCR, and TCRdb holds only the in-frame ones, with some missing. The table has about 34,000 clones, less than 85% seen once. This clonotype originated in a woman between 65 and 79 years old with acute or convalescent COVID-19. This rearrangement joins TRBV27 to TRBJ1-6; 9 bases line up with TRBD1. The sequencing input was peripheral blood. The CDR3 is CASSSQGARNSPLHF. Here the CDR3 DNA reads TGTGCCAGCAGTTCACAGGGGGCGAGGAATTCACCCCTCCACTTT.